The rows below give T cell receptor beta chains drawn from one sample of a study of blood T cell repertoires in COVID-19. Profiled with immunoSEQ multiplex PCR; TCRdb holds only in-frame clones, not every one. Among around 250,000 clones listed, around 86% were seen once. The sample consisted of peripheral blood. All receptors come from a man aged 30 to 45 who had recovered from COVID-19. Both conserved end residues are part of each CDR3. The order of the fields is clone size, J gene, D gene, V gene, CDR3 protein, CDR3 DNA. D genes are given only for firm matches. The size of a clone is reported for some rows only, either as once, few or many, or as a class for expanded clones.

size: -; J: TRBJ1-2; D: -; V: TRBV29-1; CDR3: CSVEGAFTRSYGYTF; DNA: TGCAGCGTTGAAGGGGCATTCACAAGGTCCTATGGCTACACCTTC
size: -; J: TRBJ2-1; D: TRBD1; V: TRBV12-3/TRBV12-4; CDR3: CASSGDTGAWFF; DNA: TGTGCCAGCAGTGGGGATACAGGGGCCTGGTTCTTC
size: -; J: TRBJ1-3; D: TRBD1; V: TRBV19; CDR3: CASTADRGSGNTIYF; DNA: TGTGCCAGTACCGCGGACAGGGGGTCTGGAAACACCATATATTTT
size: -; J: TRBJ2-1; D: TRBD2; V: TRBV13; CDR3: CASNVLAGGSNEQFF; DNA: TGTGCCAGCAACGTACTAGCGGGGGGTTCCAATGAGCAGTTCTTC
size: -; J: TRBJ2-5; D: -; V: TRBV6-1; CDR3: CASSETGGGWTQYF; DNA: TGTGCCAGCAGTGAAACGGGGGGCGGATGGACCCAGTACTTC
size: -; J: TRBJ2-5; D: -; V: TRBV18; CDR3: CASSRTGYQETQYF; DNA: TGTGCCAGCTCCCGTACAGGGTACCAAGAGACCCAGTACTTC
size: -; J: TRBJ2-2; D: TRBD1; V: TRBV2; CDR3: CAARDRVFTGELFF; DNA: TGTGCCGCCCGGGACAGGGTGTTCACCGGGGAGCTGTTTTTT
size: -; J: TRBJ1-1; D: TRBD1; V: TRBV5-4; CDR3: CASSSQGQGTEAFF; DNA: TGTGCCAGCAGCTCACAGGGACAGGGGACTGAAGCTTTCTTT
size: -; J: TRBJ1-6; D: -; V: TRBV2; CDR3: CASSGGAVRAPLHF; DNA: TGTGCCAGCAGTGGCGGGGCCGTCAGGGCACCCCTCCACTTT
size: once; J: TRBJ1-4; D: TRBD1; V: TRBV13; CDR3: CASSSGQGNEKLFF; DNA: TGTGCCAGCAGCTCGGGACAGGGAAATGAAAAACTGTTTTTT
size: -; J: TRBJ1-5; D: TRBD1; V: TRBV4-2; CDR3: CASSLDRDQPQHF; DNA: TGTGCCAGCAGCCTCGACAGGGACCAGCCCCAGCATTTT
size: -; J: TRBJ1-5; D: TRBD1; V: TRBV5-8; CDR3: CASSFSFTGASEQPQHF; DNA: TGTGCCAGCAGCTTTAGTTTCACAGGGGCGTCGGAACAGCCCCAGCATTTT
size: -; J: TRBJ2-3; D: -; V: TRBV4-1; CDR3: CASSPAGYSTDTQYF; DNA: TGCGCCAGCAGCCCAGCGGGCTATAGCACAGATACGCAGTATTTT
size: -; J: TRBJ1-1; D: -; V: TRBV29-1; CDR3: CSVVAAEAFF; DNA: TGCAGCGTTGTCGCGGCTGAAGCTTTCTTT
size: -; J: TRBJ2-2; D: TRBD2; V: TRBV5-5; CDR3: CASSPGGRGTGELFF; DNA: TGTGCCAGCAGCCCGGGGGGGCGAGGAACCGGGGAGCTGTTTTTT
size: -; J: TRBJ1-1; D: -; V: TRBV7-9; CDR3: CASSFEWGGASEAFF; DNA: TGTGCCAGCAGCTTTGAGTGGGGGGGCGCGTCTGAAGCTTTCTTT
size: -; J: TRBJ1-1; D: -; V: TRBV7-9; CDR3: CASRPFAGAPEAFF; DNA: TGTGCCAGCCGTCCCTTTGCGGGGGCGCCTGAAGCTTTCTTT
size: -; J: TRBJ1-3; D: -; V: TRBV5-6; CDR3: CASSLQLYDSRNTIYF; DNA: TGTGCCAGCAGCTTGCAACTATATGACAGCCGAAACACCATATATTTT
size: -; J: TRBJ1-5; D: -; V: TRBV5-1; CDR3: CASSLDYRSNQPQHF; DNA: TGCGCCAGCAGCTTGGACTACAGGTCGAATCAGCCCCAGCATTTT
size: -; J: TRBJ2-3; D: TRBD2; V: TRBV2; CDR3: CASSVSGGAVDTQYF; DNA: TGTGCCAGCAGTGTTAGCGGGGGGGCAGTAGATACGCAGTATTTT
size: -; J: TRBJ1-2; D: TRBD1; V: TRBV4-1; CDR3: CASSFKTGDYGYTF; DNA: TGCGCCAGCAGTTTCAAAACAGGGGACTATGGCTACACCTTC
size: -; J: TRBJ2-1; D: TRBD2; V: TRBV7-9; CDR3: CASSLAAGGINEQFF; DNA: TGTGCCAGCAGCTTAGCGGCGGGGGGGATCAATGAGCAGTTCTTC
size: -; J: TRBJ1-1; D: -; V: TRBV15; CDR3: CATSRDRSSAFVGFTEAFF; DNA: TGTGCCACCAGCAGAGATCGGAGTTCGGCCTTTGTTGGGTTCACTGAAGCTTTCTTT